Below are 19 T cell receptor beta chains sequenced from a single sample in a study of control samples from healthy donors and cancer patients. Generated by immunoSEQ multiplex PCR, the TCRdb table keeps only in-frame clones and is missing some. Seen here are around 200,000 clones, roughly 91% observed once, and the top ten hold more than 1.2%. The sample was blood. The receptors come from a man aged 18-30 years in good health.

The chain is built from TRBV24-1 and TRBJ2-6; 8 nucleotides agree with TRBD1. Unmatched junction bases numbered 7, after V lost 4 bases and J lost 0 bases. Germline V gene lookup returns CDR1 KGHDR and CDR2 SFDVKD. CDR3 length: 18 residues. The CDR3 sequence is CATSDETGANSGANVLTF. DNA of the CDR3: TGTGCCACCAGTGACGAGACAGGGGCCAACTCTGGGGCCAACGTCCTGACTTTC.

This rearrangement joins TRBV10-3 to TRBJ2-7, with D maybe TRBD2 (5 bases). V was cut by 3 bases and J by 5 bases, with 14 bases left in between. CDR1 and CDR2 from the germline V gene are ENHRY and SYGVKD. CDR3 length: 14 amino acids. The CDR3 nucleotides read TGTGCCATCAGTGAAACATCGGGGTGGGACGAGCAGTACTTC. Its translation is CAISETSGWDEQYF.

Written as DNA, the CDR3 is TGCAGTGCTAGTTGGCCTCGGAAGACAGGGACGGATACGCAGTATTTT. It is translated as CSASWPRKTGTDTQYF. The chain has TRBV20-1 and TRBJ2-3, with 7 bases aligning to TRBD1. The CDR3 consists of 16 residues. CDR1 DFQATT and CDR2 SNEGSKA come from the germline V gene (reference sequence). Unmatched junction bases numbered 15, after V lost 3 bases and J lost 6 bases.

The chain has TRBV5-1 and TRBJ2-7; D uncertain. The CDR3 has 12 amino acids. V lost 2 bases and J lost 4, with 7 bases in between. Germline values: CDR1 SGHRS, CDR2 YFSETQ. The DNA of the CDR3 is TGCGCCAGCAGCTTCGAGAGATACGAGCAGTACTTC. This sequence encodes CASSFERYEQYF.

In DNA form, the CDR3 reads TGTGCCAGCAGCCAGAGGGAGACAGGGAGTTATGGCTACACCTTC. This gives the protein CASSQRETGSYGYTF. The rearrangement links TRBV3-1 (or the pseudogene TRBV3-2) to TRBJ1-2; TRBD1 agrees at 7 bases. Trimming took 3 bases from V and 5 from J; bases not matched to a gene: 9. CDR3 size: 15 residues. CDR1 is LGHDT and CDR2 is YNNKEL in the germline V gene (reference sequence).

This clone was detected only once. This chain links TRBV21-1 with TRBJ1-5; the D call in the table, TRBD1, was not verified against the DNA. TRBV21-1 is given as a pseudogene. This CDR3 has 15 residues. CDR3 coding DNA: TGTGCCAGCAGCATGGTGCAGGTTAGCAATCAGCCCCAGCATTTT. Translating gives CASSMVQVSNQPQHF.

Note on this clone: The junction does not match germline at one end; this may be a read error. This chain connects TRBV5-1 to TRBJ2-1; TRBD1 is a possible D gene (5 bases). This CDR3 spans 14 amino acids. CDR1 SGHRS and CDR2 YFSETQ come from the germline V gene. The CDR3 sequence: CASSLDTSYNEQFF. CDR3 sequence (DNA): TGCGCCAGCAGTTTGGACACTTCCTACAATGAGCAGTTCTTC.

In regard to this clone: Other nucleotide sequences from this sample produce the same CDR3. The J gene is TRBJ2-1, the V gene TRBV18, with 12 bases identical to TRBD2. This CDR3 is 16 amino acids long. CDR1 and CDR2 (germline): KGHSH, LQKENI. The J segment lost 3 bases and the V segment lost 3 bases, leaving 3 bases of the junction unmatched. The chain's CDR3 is CASSPTTSGGYNEQFF. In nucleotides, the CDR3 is TGTGCCAGCTCACCGACGACTAGCGGGGGCTACAATGAGCAGTTCTTC.

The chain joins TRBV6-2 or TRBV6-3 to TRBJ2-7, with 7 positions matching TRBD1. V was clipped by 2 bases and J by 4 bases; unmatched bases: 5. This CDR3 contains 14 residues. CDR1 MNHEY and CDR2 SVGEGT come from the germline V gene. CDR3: CASSYGQDTYEQYF. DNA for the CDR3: TGTGCCAGCAGTTACGGACAGGATACGTACGAGCAGTACTTC.

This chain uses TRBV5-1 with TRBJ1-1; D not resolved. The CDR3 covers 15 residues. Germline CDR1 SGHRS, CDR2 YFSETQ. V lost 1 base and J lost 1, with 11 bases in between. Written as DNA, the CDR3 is TGCGCCAGCAGCTTGTCCCTTACCCAGAACACTGAAGCTTTCTTT. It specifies CASSLSLTQNTEAFF.

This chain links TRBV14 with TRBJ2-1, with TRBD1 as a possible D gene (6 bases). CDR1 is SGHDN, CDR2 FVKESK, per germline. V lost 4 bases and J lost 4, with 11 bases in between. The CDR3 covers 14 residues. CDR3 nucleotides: TGTGCCAGCAGCCGGGACACCTTTTACAATGAGCAGTTCTTC. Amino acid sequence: CASSRDTFYNEQFF.

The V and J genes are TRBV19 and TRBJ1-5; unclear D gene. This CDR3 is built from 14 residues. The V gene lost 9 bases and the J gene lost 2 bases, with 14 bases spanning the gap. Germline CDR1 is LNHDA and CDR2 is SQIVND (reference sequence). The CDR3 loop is CASLRGNGNQPQHF. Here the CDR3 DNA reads TGTGCCAGCCTTCGTGGGAACGGCAATCAGCCCCAGCATTTT.

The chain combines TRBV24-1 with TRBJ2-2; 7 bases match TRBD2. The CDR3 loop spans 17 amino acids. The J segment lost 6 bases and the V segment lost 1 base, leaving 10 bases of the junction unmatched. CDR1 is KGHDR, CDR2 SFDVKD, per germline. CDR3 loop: CATSDFGGGGRSGELFF. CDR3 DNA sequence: TGTGCCACCAGTGATTTCGGCGGCGGGGGAAGATCCGGGGAGCTGTTTTTT.

CDR3 in amino acids: CAWSRDGKSNYGYTF. The DNA of the CDR3 is TGTGCCTGGAGTCGGGACGGAAAATCTAACTATGGCTACACCTTC. The gene calls are TRBV30 and TRBJ1-2, with D perhaps matching TRBD1 (5 bases). Germline V lookup: CDR1 GTSNPN, CDR2 SVGIG (reference sequence). The CDR3 is 15 amino acids. V lost 2 bases to trimming and J lost 0 bases, with 13 bases between them.

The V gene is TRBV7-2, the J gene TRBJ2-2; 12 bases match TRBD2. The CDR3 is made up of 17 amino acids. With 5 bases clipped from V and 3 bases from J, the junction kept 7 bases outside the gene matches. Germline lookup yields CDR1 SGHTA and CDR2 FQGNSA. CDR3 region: CASSLWTSGVDTGELFF. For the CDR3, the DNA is TGTGCCAGCAGCCTATGGACTAGCGGGGTAGACACCGGGGAGCTGTTTTTT.

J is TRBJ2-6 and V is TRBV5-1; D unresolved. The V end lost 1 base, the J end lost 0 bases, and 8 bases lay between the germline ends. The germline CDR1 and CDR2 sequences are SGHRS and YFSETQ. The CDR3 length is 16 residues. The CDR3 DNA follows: TGCGCCAGCAGCTTGAGCTCCTTCTCTGGGGCCAACGTCCTGACTTTC. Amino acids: CASSLSSFSGANVLTF.

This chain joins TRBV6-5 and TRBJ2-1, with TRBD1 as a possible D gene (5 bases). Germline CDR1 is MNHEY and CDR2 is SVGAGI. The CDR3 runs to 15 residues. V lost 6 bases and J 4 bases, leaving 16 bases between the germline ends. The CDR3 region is CASRMGSGLYNEQFF. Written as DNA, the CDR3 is TGTGCCAGCAGGATGGGATCAGGGCTTTACAATGAGCAGTTCTTC.

CDR3 amino acids: CASSKGPRTYEQYF. The CDR3 region has the DNA TGTGCCAGCAGCAAAGGGCCCAGAACCTACGAGCAGTACTTC. V usage is TRBV21-1 and J usage is TRBJ2-7; the D call of TRBD1 is as the table states it, not checked on the DNA. TRBV21-1 is flagged as a pseudogene. The CDR3 spans 14 residues.

Written as DNA, the CDR3 is TGTGCCAGCAGCTTAGCTAGCGGGGGTTTCTCCGGGGAGCTGTTTTTT. Its protein product is CASSLASGGFSGELFF. The chain links TRBV11-3 to TRBJ2-2, with TRBD2 identical over 10 bases. The CDR3 consists of 16 residues. Germline V CDR1 and CDR2: SGHNT, YENEEA. Trimming cost V 1 base and J 6 bases; bases outside gene matches: 5. The whole variable domain, filled in from reference TRBV11-3 and TRBJ2-2, reads EAGVVQSPRYKIIEKKQPVAFWCNPISGHNTLYWYLQNLGQGPELLIRYENEEAVDDSQLPKDRFSAERLKGVDSTLKIQPAELGDSAVYLCASSLASGGFSGELFFGEGSRLTVL.